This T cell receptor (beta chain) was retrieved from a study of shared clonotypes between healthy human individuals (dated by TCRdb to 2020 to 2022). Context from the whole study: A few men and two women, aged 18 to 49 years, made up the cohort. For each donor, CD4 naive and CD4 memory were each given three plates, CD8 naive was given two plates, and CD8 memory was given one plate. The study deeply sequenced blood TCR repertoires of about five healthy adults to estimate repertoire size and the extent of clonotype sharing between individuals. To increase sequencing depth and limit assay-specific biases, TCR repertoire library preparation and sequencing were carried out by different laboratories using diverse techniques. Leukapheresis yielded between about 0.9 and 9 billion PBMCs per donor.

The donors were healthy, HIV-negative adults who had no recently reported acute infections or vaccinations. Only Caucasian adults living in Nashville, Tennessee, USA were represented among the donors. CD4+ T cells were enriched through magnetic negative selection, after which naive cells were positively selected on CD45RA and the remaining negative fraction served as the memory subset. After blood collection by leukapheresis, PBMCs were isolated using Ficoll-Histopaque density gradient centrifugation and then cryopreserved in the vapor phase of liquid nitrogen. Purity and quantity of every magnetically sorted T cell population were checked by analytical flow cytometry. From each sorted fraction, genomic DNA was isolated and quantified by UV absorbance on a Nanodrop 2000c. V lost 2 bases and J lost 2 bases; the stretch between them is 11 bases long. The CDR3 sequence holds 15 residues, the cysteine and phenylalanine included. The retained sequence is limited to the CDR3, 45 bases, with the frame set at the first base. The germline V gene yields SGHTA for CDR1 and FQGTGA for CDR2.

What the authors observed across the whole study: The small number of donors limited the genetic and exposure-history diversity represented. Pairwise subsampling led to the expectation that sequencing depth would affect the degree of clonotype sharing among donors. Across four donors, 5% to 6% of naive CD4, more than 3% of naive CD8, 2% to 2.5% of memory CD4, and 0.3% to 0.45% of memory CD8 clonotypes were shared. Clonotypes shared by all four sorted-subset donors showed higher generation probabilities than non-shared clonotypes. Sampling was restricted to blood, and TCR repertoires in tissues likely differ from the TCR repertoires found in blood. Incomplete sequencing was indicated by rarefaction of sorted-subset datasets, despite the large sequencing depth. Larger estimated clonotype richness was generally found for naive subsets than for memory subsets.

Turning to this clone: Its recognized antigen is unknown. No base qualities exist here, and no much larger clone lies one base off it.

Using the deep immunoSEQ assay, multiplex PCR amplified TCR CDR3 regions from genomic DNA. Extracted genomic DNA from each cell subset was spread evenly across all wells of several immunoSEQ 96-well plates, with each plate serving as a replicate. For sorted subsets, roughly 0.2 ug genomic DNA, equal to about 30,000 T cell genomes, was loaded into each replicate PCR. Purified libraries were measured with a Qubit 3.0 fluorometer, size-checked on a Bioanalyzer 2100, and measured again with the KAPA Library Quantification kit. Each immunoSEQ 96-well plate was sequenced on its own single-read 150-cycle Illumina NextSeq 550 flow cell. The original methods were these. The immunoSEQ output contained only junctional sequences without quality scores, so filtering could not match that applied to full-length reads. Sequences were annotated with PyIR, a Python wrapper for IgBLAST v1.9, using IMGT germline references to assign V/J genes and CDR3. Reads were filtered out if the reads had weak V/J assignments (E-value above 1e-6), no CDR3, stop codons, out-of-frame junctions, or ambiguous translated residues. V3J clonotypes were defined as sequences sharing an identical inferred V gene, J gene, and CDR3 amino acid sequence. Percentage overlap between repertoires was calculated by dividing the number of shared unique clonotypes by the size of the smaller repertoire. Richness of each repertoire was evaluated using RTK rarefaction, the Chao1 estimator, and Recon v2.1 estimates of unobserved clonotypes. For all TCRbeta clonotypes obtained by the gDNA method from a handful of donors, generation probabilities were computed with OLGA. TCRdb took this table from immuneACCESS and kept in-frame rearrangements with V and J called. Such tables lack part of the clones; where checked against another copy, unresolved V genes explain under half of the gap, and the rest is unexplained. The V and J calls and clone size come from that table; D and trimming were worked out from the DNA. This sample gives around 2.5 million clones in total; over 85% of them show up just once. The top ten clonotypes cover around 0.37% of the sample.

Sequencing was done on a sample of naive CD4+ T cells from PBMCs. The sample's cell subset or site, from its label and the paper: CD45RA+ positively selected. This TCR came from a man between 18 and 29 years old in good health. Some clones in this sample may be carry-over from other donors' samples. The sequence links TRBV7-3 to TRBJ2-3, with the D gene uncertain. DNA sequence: TGTGCCAGCAGCTTAGCGGTAGCCAACACAGATACGCAGTATTTT. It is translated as CASSLAVANTDTQYF.